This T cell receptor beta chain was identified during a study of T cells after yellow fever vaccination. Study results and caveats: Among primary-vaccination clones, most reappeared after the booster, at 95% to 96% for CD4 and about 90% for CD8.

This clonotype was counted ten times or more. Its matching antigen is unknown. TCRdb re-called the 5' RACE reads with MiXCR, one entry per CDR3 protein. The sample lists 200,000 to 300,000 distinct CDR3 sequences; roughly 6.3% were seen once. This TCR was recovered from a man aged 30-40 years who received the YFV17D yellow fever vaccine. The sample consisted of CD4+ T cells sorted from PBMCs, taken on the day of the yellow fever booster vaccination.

CDR3 DNA sequence: TGTGCCAGCAGTTTGGGAGCGGGAGCCTACAATGAGCAGTTCTTC. It translates to CASSLGAGAYNEQFF. The genes are TRBV12-3 or TRBV12-4 and TRBJ2-1, with TRBD2 identical over 8 bases. The CDR3 has 15 amino acids. The ends lost 3 bases at V and 2 bases at J; junction bases unmatched: 3.